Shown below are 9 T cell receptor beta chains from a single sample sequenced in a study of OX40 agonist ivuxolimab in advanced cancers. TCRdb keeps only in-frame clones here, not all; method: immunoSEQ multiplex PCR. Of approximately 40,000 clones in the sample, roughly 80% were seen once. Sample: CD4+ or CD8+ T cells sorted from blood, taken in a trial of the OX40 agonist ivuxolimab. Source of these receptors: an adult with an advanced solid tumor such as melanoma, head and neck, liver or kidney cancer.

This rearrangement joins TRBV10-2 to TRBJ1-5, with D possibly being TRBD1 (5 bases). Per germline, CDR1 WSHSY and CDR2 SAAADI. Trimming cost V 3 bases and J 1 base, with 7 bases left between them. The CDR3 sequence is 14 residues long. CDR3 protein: CASSDGDSNQPQHF. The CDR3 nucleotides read TGCGCCAGCAGTGACGGGGACAGCAATCAGCCCCAGCATTTT.

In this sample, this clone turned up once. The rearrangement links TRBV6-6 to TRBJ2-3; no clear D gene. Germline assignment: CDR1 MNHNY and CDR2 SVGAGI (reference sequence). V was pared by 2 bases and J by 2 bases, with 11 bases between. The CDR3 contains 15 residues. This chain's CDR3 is CASSYAGDPTDTQYF. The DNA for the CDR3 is TGTGCCAGCAGTTACGCAGGTGATCCCACAGATACGCAGTATTTT.

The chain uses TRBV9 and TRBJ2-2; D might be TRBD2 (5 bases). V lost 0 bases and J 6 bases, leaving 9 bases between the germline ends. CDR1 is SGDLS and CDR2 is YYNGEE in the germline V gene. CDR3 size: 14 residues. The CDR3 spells CASSVGHGAGELFF. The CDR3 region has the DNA TGTGCCAGCAGCGTAGGACACGGGGCCGGGGAGCTGTTTTTT.

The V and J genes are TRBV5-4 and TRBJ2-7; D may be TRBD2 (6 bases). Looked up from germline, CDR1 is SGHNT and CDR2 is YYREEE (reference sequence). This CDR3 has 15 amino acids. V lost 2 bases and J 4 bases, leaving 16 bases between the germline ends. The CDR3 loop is CASSFGFGRGYEQYF. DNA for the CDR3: TGTGCCAGCAGCTTCGGGTTCGGGAGAGGGTACGAGCAGTACTTC.

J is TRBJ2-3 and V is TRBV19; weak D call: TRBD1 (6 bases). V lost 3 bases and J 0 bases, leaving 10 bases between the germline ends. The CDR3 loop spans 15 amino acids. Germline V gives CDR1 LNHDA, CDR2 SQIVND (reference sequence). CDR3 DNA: TGTGCCAGTAGTATCGGACAGACTAGCACAGATACGCAGTATTTT. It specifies CASSIGQTSTDTQYF.

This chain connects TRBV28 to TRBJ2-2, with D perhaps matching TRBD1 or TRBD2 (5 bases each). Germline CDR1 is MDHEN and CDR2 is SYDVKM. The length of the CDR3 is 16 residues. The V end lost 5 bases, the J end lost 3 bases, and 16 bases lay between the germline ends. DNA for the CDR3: TGTGCCAGCAGTGACACCGGGACCCTTTACACCGGGGAGCTGTTTTTT. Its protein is CASSDTGTLYTGELFF.

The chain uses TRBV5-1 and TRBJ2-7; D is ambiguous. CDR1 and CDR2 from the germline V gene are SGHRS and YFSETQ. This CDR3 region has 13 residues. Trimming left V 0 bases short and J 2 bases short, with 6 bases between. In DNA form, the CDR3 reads TGCGCCAGCAGCTTGGGGGTCGCCTACGAGCAGTACTTC. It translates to CASSLGVAYEQYF.

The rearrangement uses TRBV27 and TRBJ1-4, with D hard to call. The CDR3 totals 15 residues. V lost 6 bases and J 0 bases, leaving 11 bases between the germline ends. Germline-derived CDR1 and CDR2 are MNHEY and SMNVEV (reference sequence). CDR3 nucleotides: TGTGCCAGCAGCCCCTCTTTTGCAACTAATGAAAAACTGTTTTTT. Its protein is CASSPSFATNEKLFF. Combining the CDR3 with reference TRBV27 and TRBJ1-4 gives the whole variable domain EAQVTQNPRYLITVTGKKLTVTCSQNMNHEYMSWYRQDPGLGLRQIYYSMNVEVTDKGDVPEGYKVSRKEKRNFPLILESPSPNQTSLYFCASSPSFATNEKLFFGSGTQLSVL.

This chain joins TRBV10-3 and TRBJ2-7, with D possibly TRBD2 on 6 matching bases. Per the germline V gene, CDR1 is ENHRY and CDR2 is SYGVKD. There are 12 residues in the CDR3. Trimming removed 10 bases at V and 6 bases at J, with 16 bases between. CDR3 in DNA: TGTGCCACCCGGGACGGAGGGACCGAGCAGTACTTC. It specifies CATRDGGTEQYF.